The rows below give T cell receptor beta chains drawn from one sample of a study of T cells after yellow fever vaccination. From the 5' RACE reads, TCRdb called clonotypes with MiXCR, one entry per CDR3 protein. The profile covers some 300,000 distinct CDR3 sequences, with around 10% appearing a single time and 3% to 3.5% taken by the ten largest. The sequenced sample was CD4+ T cells sorted from PBMCs, obtained 5 days after the yellow fever booster vaccination. The source of these receptors is a man between 18 and 35 years old who received the YFV17D yellow fever vaccine. CDR3s include the opening cysteine and the closing phenylalanine or tryptophan.

v_gene: TRBV5-1
CDR3aa: CASKRGSSEDTQYF

v_gene: TRBV4-3
CDR3aa: CASSQAGAEKLFF

v_gene: TRBV12-3/TRBV12-4
CDR3aa: CASSPPGAKNIQYF

v_gene: TRBV30
CDR3aa: CAWTRDRAWAEQFF

v_gene: TRBV29-1
CDR3aa: CSVKRDTRNYGYTF

v_gene: TRBV5-6
CDR3aa: CASGLRAGSTDTQYF

v_gene: TRBV5-1
CDR3aa: CASSSGGPGTTDTQYF

v_gene: TRBV5-1
CDR3aa: CASSLAGTDYGYTF

v_gene: TRBV30
CDR3aa: CAWRAPYNEQFF

v_gene: TRBV27
CDR3aa: CASRSYGAFYEQYF

v_gene: TRBV18
CDR3aa: CASSPPTGNNNEQFF

v_gene: TRBV28
CDR3aa: CASSSGGQGGSPLHF

v_gene: TRBV12-3/TRBV12-4
CDR3aa: CASSRLGEQPQHF

v_gene: TRBV27
CDR3aa: CASTLRGGSPAFF

v_gene: TRBV27
CDR3aa: CASSPAPSGIFNEQFF

v_gene: TRBV3-1
CDR3aa: CASHLKSTGELFF

v_gene: TRBV20-1
CDR3aa: CSARDGGVVTGELFF

v_gene: TRBV7-2
CDR3aa: CASSLAPTGVLRDEQYF

v_gene: TRBV4-3
CDR3aa: CASSQDLSNLGGYTF

v_gene: TRBV7-9
CDR3aa: CASSPSLGGSPLHF

v_gene: TRBV12-3/TRBV12-4
CDR3aa: CASSRIMLNTEAFF

v_gene: TRBV6-5
CDR3aa: CASSYLGLGGDTQYF

v_gene: TRBV5-1
CDR3aa: CASSLDPGSSYNEQFF

v_gene: TRBV7-2
CDR3aa: CASSFPGSYGYTF

v_gene: TRBV27
CDR3aa: CASRPTGTSGYNEQFF

v_gene: TRBV14
CDR3aa: CASSRLGSPLHF

v_gene: TRBV5-1
CDR3aa: CASSVDPETEAFF

v_gene: TRBV6-6
CDR3aa: CASTDPGQGNTIYF

v_gene: TRBV20-1
CDR3aa: CSAPRSDTYGYTF

v_gene: TRBV5-1
CDR3aa: CASSLDLWNSPLHF

v_gene: TRBV5-1
CDR3aa: CASSLAGASGEETQYF

v_gene: TRBV9
CDR3aa: CASSVGQQNIQYF